The 22 T cell receptor beta chains below all came from one sample that was sequenced in a study of OX40 agonist ivuxolimab in advanced cancers. Data came from immunoSEQ multiplex PCR; TCRdb stores just in-frame clones and leaves some out. The table includes about 100,000 clones, about 89% detected once. The source material was CD4+ or CD8+ T cells sorted from blood, sampled in a trial of the OX40 agonist ivuxolimab. These receptors all stem from an adult with an advanced solid tumor such as melanoma, head and neck, liver or kidney cancer.

V usage is TRBV29-1 and J usage is TRBJ1-4; 8 bases match TRBD1. With 0 bases clipped from V and 8 bases from J, the junction kept 8 bases outside the gene matches. The CDR3 is made up of 15 amino acids. Germline lookup yields CDR1 SQVTM and CDR2 ANQGSEA. The CDR3 protein is CSVEDRRQGAEKLFF. The CDR3 DNA sequence: TGCAGCGTTGAAGATCGACGCCAGGGGGCGGAAAAACTGTTTTTT. Together with reference TRBV29-1 and TRBJ1-4, the CDR3 gives the full variable domain: SAVISQKPSRDICQRGTSLTIQCQVDSQVTMMFWYRQQPGQSLTLIATANQGSEATYESGFVIDKFPISRPNLTFSTLTVSNMSPEDSSIYLCSVEDRRQGAEKLFFGSGTQLSVL.

The chain has TRBV18 and TRBJ1-4; 8 bases line up with TRBD1. The J segment lost 6 bases and the V segment lost 8 bases, leaving 5 bases of the junction unmatched. From germline, CDR1 is KGHSH and CDR2 LQKENI. The CDR3 has 13 residues. In DNA, the CDR3 is TGTGCCAGCGCCCAGGGGGCGCATGAAAAACTGTTTTTT. Translation gives CASAQGAHEKLFF.

Details on this clone: Other nucleotide sequences from this sample produce the same CDR3. The chain combines TRBV5-6 with TRBJ2-7, with D tentatively TRBD2 (6 bases). Looked up from germline, CDR1 is SGHDT and CDR2 is YYEEEE. This CDR3 is 17 amino acids long. V was trimmed by 4 bases and J by 0 bases, leaving 20 bases between them. This CDR3 is CASSLAVLARSSYEQYF. CDR3 nucleotide sequence: TGTGCCAGCAGCCTGGCCGTTCTAGCGCGAAGCTCCTACGAGCAGTACTTC. Together with reference TRBV5-6 and TRBJ2-7, the CDR3 gives the full variable domain: DAGVTQSPTHLIKTRGQQVTLRCSPKSGHDTVSWYQQALGQGPQFIFQYYEEEERQRGNFPDRFSGHQFPNYSSELNVNALLLGDSALYLCASSLAVLARSSYEQYFGPGTRLTVT.

The chain links TRBV30 to TRBJ2-7; 8 nucleotides agree with TRBD2. The CDR3 length is 13 residues. Germline V CDR1 and CDR2: GTSNPN, SVGIG (reference sequence). V was pared by 3 bases and J by 7 bases, with 8 bases of the junction left unmatched. CDR3 nucleotide sequence: TGTGCCTGGAGCTCCGGGGGCGGGAGGGAGCAGTACTTC. It encodes CAWSSGGGREQYF.

This chain uses TRBV28 with TRBJ2-7; D not certain. The CDR3 is made up of 15 amino acids. The germline V gene encodes CDR1 MDHEN and CDR2 SYDVKM. V was clipped by 2 bases and J by 3 bases, with 14 bases between them. The CDR3, as DNA: TGTGCCAGCAGTTTACGTCGCAGAAACCACTACGAGCAGTACTTC. The encoded protein is CASSLRRRNHYEQYF.

V gene TRBV5-4 combines with J gene TRBJ2-1; 8 bases are shared with TRBD2. Germline V CDR1 and CDR2: SGHNT, YYREEE (reference sequence). CDR3 length: 15 residues. Trimming removed 3 bases from V and 4 bases from J; junction bases left unmatched: 6. The CDR3: CASSWGASGYNEQFF. CDR3 in DNA: TGTGCCAGCAGCTGGGGGGCTAGCGGGTACAATGAGCAGTTCTTC.

This clone appeared once. The chain couples TRBV5-4 to TRBJ1-2; no clear D. The length of the CDR3 is 13 residues. CDR1 is SGHNT and CDR2 is YYREEE in the germline V gene (reference sequence). Trimming removed 1 base at V and 2 bases at J, with 6 bases between. CDR3 nucleotide sequence: TGTGCCAGCAGCTTGTCGAGAAACTATGGCTACACCTTC. Its translation is CASSLSRNYGYTF.

CDR3 sequence reads: CASSSRTGRQEGYTF. In nucleotides, the CDR3 is TGTGCCAGCAGTTCCAGGACAGGGCGGCAGGAGGGCTACACCTTC. The rearrangement uses TRBV6-6 and TRBJ1-2, with 8 bases fitting TRBD1. The germline V gene has CDR1 MNHNY and CDR2 SVGAGI (reference sequence). V was pared by 4 bases and J by 8 bases, with 12 bases of the junction left unmatched. The CDR3 spans 15 residues.

The chain joins TRBV19 to TRBJ1-3; D unresolved. The CDR3 spans 15 residues. Germline loops: CDR1 LNHDA, CDR2 SQIVND (reference sequence). Trimming pared 6 bases from V and 0 bases from J, leaving 12 bases between. The CDR3 DNA sequence: TGTGCCAGTAGACTTACCCCCAGCTCTGGAAACACCATATATTTT. Its translation: CASRLTPSSGNTIYF.

CDR3 nucleotides: TGTGCCAGCAGTGCCCTACAGGGGTACGGCTCTGGAAACACCATATATTTT. Translation: CASSALQGYGSGNTIYF. The chain links TRBV6-1 to TRBJ1-3; 7 nucleotides line up with TRBD1. Germline values: CDR1 MNHNS, CDR2 SASEGT. This CDR3 is built from 17 residues. V was clipped by 4 bases and J by 0 bases; unmatched bases: 9.

This rearrangement joins TRBV30 to TRBJ1-4; 12 positions match TRBD1. The CDR3 has 16 amino acids. Germline V gene sequence: CDR1 GTSNPN, CDR2 SVGIG (reference sequence). J was trimmed by 5 bases and V by 2 bases; bases with no gene match: 6. CDR3 amino acids: CAWSPGQGAPNEKLFF. For the CDR3, the DNA is TGTGCCTGGAGTCCGGGACAGGGGGCCCCGAATGAAAAACTGTTTTTT.

The J gene is TRBJ1-5, the V gene TRBV19; 9 nucleotides agree with TRBD1. Trimming at V came to 4 bases and at J to 6 bases, leaving 7 bases not matched to a gene. Per the germline V gene, CDR1 is LNHDA and CDR2 is SQIVND (reference sequence). This CDR3 spans 15 amino acids. The CDR3 DNA reads as TGTGCCAGTAGTACCTTACAGGGGGCAGGTCAGCCCCAGCATTTT. This translates into CASSTLQGAGQPQHF.

This chain uses TRBV5-4 with TRBJ2-2; the match to TRBD2 covers 10 bases. Germline CDR1 SGHNT, CDR2 YYREEE (reference sequence). This CDR3 spans 16 amino acids. V was pared by 2 bases and J by 6 bases, with 7 bases of the junction left unmatched. The CDR3 sequence is CASSFGGLAGAGELFF. CDR3 sequence (DNA): TGTGCCAGCAGCTTTGGAGGGCTAGCGGGAGCCGGGGAGCTGTTTTTT.

As DNA, the CDR3 is TGTGCCAGCAGTTACGTATCGGACGGCTACACCTTC. It specifies CASSYVSDGYTF. The rearrangement joins TRBV28 to TRBJ1-2; D not resolved. With 4 bases removed from V and 8 bases from J, the gap between germline ends came to 11 bases. The CDR3 contains 12 residues. In germline, CDR1 is MDHEN, CDR2 SYDVKM.

The chain joins TRBV28 to TRBJ1-5; weak D call: TRBD1 (5 bases). The germline CDR1 and CDR2 sequences are MDHEN and SYDVKM. Trimming stripped 11 bases from V and 7 bases from J, with 15 bases between. CDR3 length equals 12 residues. The CDR3 nucleotides are TGTGCCGGACATGGGCAATCACAGCCCCAGCATTTT. It specifies CAGHGQSQPQHF.

The chain uses TRBV6-1 and TRBJ2-2, with no clear D. In germline, CDR1 is MNHNS, CDR2 SASEGT. This CDR3 spans 14 amino acids. The V end lost 2 bases, the J end lost 6 bases, and 10 bases lay between the germline ends. CDR3 nucleotide sequence: TGTGCCAGCAGTGAACTAAGGGCAGCCGGGGAGCTGTTTTTT. Translated, it gives CASSELRAAGELFF.

The chain is built from TRBV5-4 and TRBJ2-7; 7 bases align to TRBD1. CDR1 is SGHNT, CDR2 YYREEE, per germline (reference sequence). The CDR3 has 13 amino acids. V dropped 7 bases and J dropped 3; count of bases not matched to a gene: 7. The DNA for the CDR3 is TGTGCCAGCGGCACGACAGGGAGCTACGAGCAGTACTTC. Translating gives CASGTTGSYEQYF. Full variable domain (rest looked up from reference TRBV5-4 and TRBJ2-7): ETGVTQSPTHLIKTRGQQVTLRCSSQSGHNTVSWYQQALGQGPQFIFQYYREEENGRGNFPPRFSGLQFPNYSSELNVNALELDDSALYLCASGTTGSYEQYFGPGTRLTVT.

This sequence joins TRBV15 and TRBJ1-5, with TRBD1 matching over 8 bases. The CDR3 loop spans 15 amino acids. The germline V gene has CDR1 LNHNV and CDR2 YYDKDF (reference sequence). Losses at the gene ends were 2 bases for V and 5 bases for J; bases not matched to a gene: 5. CDR3 DNA sequence: TGTGCCACCAGCAGAACAGGGGGAAGCTATCAGCCCCAGCATTTT. As protein: CATSRTGGSYQPQHF.

The genes are TRBV28 and TRBJ1-4; perhaps TRBD1 as D (5 bases). Per germline, CDR1 MDHEN and CDR2 SYDVKM. This CDR3 has 14 amino acids. The ends were cut back, 3 bases at V and 13 bases at J, with 18 bases in the middle. The DNA of the CDR3 is TGTGCCAGCAGTTTTTACCGGGACCCAAGGGTACTGTTTTTT. Translation gives CASSFYRDPRVLFF.

The gene calls are TRBV25-1 and TRBJ1-2; 7 bases agree with TRBD1. V dropped 0 bases and J dropped 4; count of bases not matched to a gene: 11. From germline, CDR1 is MGHDK and CDR2 SYGVNS. This CDR3 contains 17 residues. The CDR3 sequence: CASSEYGDSGGVYGYTF. The CDR3 DNA is TGTGCCAGCAGTGAATACGGGGACAGCGGTGGGGTCTATGGCTACACCTTC.

The gene calls are TRBV19 and TRBJ1-4; D is ambiguous. The V gene's germline CDR1 is LNHDA and CDR2 SQIVND (reference sequence). The CDR3 contains 12 residues. Trimming stripped 6 bases from V and 8 bases from J, with 10 bases between. The chain's CDR3 is CASRLSGEKLFF. The CDR3 DNA is TGTGCCAGTAGACTTTCAGGAGAAAAACTGTTTTTT.

The V call is TRBV18, the J call TRBJ1-3, with TRBD1 matching 8 bases. With V trimmed by 5 bases and J by 0 bases, 6 bases remained unmatched. Germline assignment: CDR1 KGHSH and CDR2 LQKENI. The CDR3 runs 16 residues. The CDR3 loop is CASSDRGCISGNTIYF. DNA of the CDR3: TGTGCCAGCTCAGACAGGGGCTGCATCTCTGGAAACACCATATATTTT.